This paragraph covers one TCR beta chain sequence. This entry comes from a study of blood T cell repertoires in COVID-19. Study-level background: The origin of the acute and convalescent COVID-19 samples was the United States, Italy and Spain. T cells, B-cell-depleted T cells, or PBMCs supplied cDNA or gDNA.

CDR1 and CDR2 from the germline V gene are SGHKS and YYEKEE (reference sequence). The CDR3 has 16 residues. The ends lost 2 bases at V and 4 bases at J; junction bases unmatched: 7. The data were produced by immunoSEQ multiplex PCR, yet TCRdb's version contains in-frame clones alone and is incomplete. The table lists just over 90,000 clones, almost 80% of them singletons. J is TRBJ2-2 and V is TRBV5-5; 8 nucleotides agree with TRBD1. The sequenced material came from peripheral blood. This clonotype was sampled from a human donor in a cohort sampled during active COVID-19. Written as DNA, the CDR3 is TGTGCCAGCAGCTTAACGGCAGGGGGCAGCACCGGGGAGCTGTTTTTT. Translation gives CASSLTAGGSTGELFF.